This entry lists 23 T cell receptor beta chains sequenced from one sample in a study of cytomegalovirus exposure and HLA in healthy donors. PCR involved 60 Vbeta and 13 Jbeta primers. Produced via immunoSEQ multiplex PCR; TCRdb's table is partial and in-frame only. Recorded for this sample: about 200,000 clones. Sequencing was done on a sample of PBMCs. These receptors all come from a woman in her thirties in good health and CMV-seropositive.

The chain recombines TRBV30 with TRBJ2-3; 7 bases align to TRBD2. V shed 4 bases and J 3 bases; nucleotides not matched to a gene: 7. Germline CDR1 and CDR2: GTSNPN and SVGIG (reference sequence). The CDR3 is 14 residues long. In nucleotides, the CDR3 is TGTGCCTGGACGGGCGGGAGAAGGACAGATACGCAGTATTTT. Translating gives CAWTGGRRTDTQYF.

This chain joins TRBV15 and TRBJ2-5; 7 bases map to TRBD1. Unmatched junction bases numbered 13, after V lost 1 base and J lost 2 bases. Germline loops: CDR1 LNHNV, CDR2 YYDKDF (reference sequence). The CDR3 contains 18 residues. CDR3 DNA: TGTGCCACCAGCAGAGTAAAGAGTTGGGACAGATTACAAGAGACCCAGTACTTC. This gives the protein CATSRVKSWDRLQETQYF.

The rearrangement uses TRBV7-8 and TRBJ2-7, with 9 bases aligning to TRBD1. Trimming took 5 bases from V and 5 from J; bases not matched to a gene: 10. Germline V lookup: CDR1 SGHVS, CDR2 FQNEAQ. The length of the CDR3 is 15 residues. In nucleotides, the CDR3 is TGTGCCAGCAGCCAGCCCCCGGGACAGGGCCACGAGCAGTACTTC. It codes for CASSQPPGQGHEQYF.

V is TRBV7-2 and J is TRBJ2-5; D not resolved. The DNA matches TRBJ2-7 better at its end, which makes the J call doubtful. Germline V gene data show CDR1 as SGHTA and CDR2 as FQGNSA. The CDR3 spans 12 residues. CDR3 protein: CASSLNSYEQYF. The CDR3 DNA reads TGTGCCAGCAGCCTCAACTCCTACGAGCAGTACTTC.

In regard to this clone: Other DNA sequences in the same sample also yield this CDR3. The V gene is TRBV6-5, the J gene TRBJ2-7, with 12 positions matching TRBD2. The CDR3 covers 15 residues. Germline CDR1 is MNHEY and CDR2 is SVGAGI. V trimming: 0 bases; J trimming: 4 bases; junction bases outside the gene matches: 1. CDR3 in amino acids: CASSYSLAGGYEQYF. The CDR3 DNA follows: TGTGCCAGCAGTTACTCCCTAGCGGGGGGGTACGAGCAGTACTTC.

The chain joins TRBV11-2 to TRBJ2-7, with D tentatively TRBD1 (6 bases). Germline lookup yields CDR1 SGHAT and CDR2 FQNNGV. Trimming took off 1 base at V and 6 bases at J, with 16 bases between the two ends. The length of the CDR3 is 15 residues. CDR3 sequence: CASSLVTGGLREQYF. CDR3 sequence (DNA): TGTGCCAGCAGCTTAGTGACAGGAGGATTACGCGAGCAGTACTTC.

This chain uses TRBV6-6 with TRBJ2-5; tentatively, D is TRBD2 (7 bases). The CDR3 totals 15 residues. Per the germline V gene, CDR1 is MNHNY and CDR2 is SVGAGI (reference sequence). Trimming shortened V by 2 bases and J by 4 bases, and 14 bases separated the two germline ends. The CDR3 DNA is TGTGCCAGCAGTTACATGACGGGGGGCTCAGAGACCCAGTACTTC. This gives the protein CASSYMTGGSETQYF.

The rearrangement uses TRBV6-1 and TRBJ1-2; 8 bases line up with TRBD1. Germline V gene sequence: CDR1 MNHNS, CDR2 SASEGT. The V segment lost 2 bases and the J segment 7 bases; nucleotides outside the gene matches: 18. This CDR3 spans 18 amino acids. In DNA form, the CDR3 reads TGTGCCAGCAGTGAATCTCCCCGGACAGGGCCAACTATCTCTGGCTACACCTTC. It encodes CASSESPRTGPTISGYTF.

The CDR3 sequence: CASSGDYPRSTDTQYF. Here the CDR3 DNA reads TGCGCCAGCAGCGGCGACTACCCCCGTAGCACAGATACGCAGTATTTT. V usage is TRBV5-1 and J usage is TRBJ2-3; TRBD2 might be the D (5 bases). The CDR3 is made up of 16 amino acids. Trimming cost V 4 bases and J 0 bases, with 15 bases left between them. From germline, CDR1 is SGHRS and CDR2 YFSETQ.

J is TRBJ1-4 and V is TRBV21-1; the table's TRBD1 call for D was not verified on the DNA. TRBV21-1 is noted as a pseudogene. This CDR3 spans 17 amino acids. This chain's CDR3 is CASSKKGTGRRNEKLFF. Written as DNA, the CDR3 is TGTGCCAGCAGCAAAAAGGGAACAGGGCGGAGGAATGAAAAACTGTTTTTT.

The chain links TRBV11-3 to TRBJ2-5, with D possibly TRBD2 on 6 matching bases. The CDR3 has 14 amino acids. Germline V lookup: CDR1 SGHNT, CDR2 YENEEA. V was trimmed by 4 bases and J by 7 bases, leaving 16 bases between them. CDR3 sequence: CASSWTQGGGTQYF. In DNA, the CDR3 is TGTGCCAGCAGCTGGACTCAGGGAGGTGGGACCCAGTACTTC. Based on the CDR3 plus reference TRBV11-3 and TRBJ2-5, the full variable domain is EAGVVQSPRYKIIEKKQPVAFWCNPISGHNTLYWYLQNLGQGPELLIRYENEEAVDDSQLPKDRFSAERLKGVDSTLKIQPAELGDSAVYLCASSWTQGGGTQYFGPGTRLLVL.

The genes are TRBV7-8 and TRBJ2-2; TRBD1 matches 10 bases. The CDR3 has 17 residues. Trimming removed 0 bases from V and 5 bases from J; junction bases left unmatched: 6. Germline values: CDR1 SGHVS, CDR2 FQNEAQ. CDR3 nucleotide sequence: TGTGCCAGCAGCTTAGCCCCGAGACAGGGGGCTACCGGGGAGCTGTTTTTT. It translates to CASSLAPRQGATGELFF.

The chain employs TRBV5-4 and TRBJ2-1, with D maybe TRBD1 (6 bases). V gave up 5 bases and J gave up 4 bases, with 13 bases separating them. The CDR3 spans 14 residues. Germline CDR1 is SGHNT and CDR2 is YYREEE (reference sequence). In nucleotides, the CDR3 is TGTGCCAGCAGTACGGACAGAGTATACAATGAGCAGTTCTTC. Its protein product is CASSTDRVYNEQFF. Full variable domain (missing parts from reference TRBV5-4 and TRBJ2-1): ETGVTQSPTHLIKTRGQQVTLRCSSQSGHNTVSWYQQALGQGPQFIFQYYREEENGRGNFPPRFSGLQFPNYSSELNVNALELDDSALYLCASSTDRVYNEQFFGPGTRLTVL.

The chain combines TRBV5-1 with TRBJ2-7; 13 nucleotides line up with TRBD2. CDR1 is SGHRS and CDR2 is YFSETQ in the germline V gene. V was clipped by 3 bases and J by 1 base; unmatched bases: 1. There are 15 residues in the CDR3. The CDR3 reads CASSWGLAGSYEQYF. The CDR3, as DNA: TGCGCCAGCAGCTGGGGACTAGCGGGATCCTACGAGCAGTACTTC. Full variable domain (remainder filled in from reference TRBV5-1 and TRBJ2-7): KAGVTQTPRYLIKTRGQQVTLSCSPISGHRSVSWYQQTPGQGLQFLFEYFSETQRNKGNFPGRFSGRQFSNSRSEMNVSTLELGDSALYLCASSWGLAGSYEQYFGPGTRLTVT.

The J gene is TRBJ1-2, the V gene TRBV19; D remains unclear. This CDR3 is built from 15 residues. V was clipped by 1 base and J by 5 bases, with 14 bases between them. CDR1 is LNHDA, CDR2 SQIVND, per germline (reference sequence). This chain's CDR3 is CASSIASDQLYGYTF. The CDR3 DNA follows: TGTGCCAGTAGTATAGCCAGCGATCAACTATATGGCTACACCTTC.

The chain employs TRBV7-2 and TRBJ2-5; D is undetermined. The V end was cut by 5 bases, the J end by 1 base, with 5 bases between. This CDR3 comprises 12 residues. CDR1 and CDR2 from the germline V gene are SGHTA and FQGNSA. The CDR3 sequence is CASSPFQETQYF. In nucleotides, the CDR3 is TGTGCCAGCAGCCCTTTCCAAGAGACCCAGTACTTC.

The CDR3 region is CASSYDRGQGAVGYTF. CDR3 DNA: TGTGCCAGCAGTTACGATAGGGGACAGGGGGCTGTTGGCTACACCTTC. The rearrangement joins TRBV6-6 to TRBJ1-2, with 12 nucleotides matching TRBD1. From germline, CDR1 is MNHNY and CDR2 SVGAGI (reference sequence). The CDR3 totals 16 residues. With 2 bases clipped from V and 7 bases from J, the junction kept 8 bases outside the gene matches.

This chain joins TRBV4-2 and TRBJ1-4, with unresolved D. Germline V gene sequence: CDR1 LGHNA, CDR2 YNFKEQ. The germline V and J ends were trimmed by 5 bases and 5 bases, with 9 bases remaining between them. This CDR3 spans 13 amino acids. CDR3: CASSYRVNEKLFF. Written as DNA, the CDR3 is TGTGCCAGCAGCTATAGAGTCAATGAAAAACTGTTTTTT.

The chain is built from TRBV10-3 and TRBJ1-4; the D gene is possibly TRBD1 (5 bases). This CDR3 region has 13 residues. Trimming shortened V by 4 bases and J by 7 bases, and 10 bases separated the two germline ends. Germline V lookup: CDR1 ENHRY, CDR2 SYGVKD. In DNA form, the CDR3 reads TGTGCCATCAGTGTGGGGGGGGGTGAAAAACTGTTTTTT. This gives the protein CAISVGGGEKLFF.

The chain uses TRBV30 and TRBJ2-7; 11 bases are shared with TRBD2. The CDR3 sequence is 18 residues long. Germline V CDR1 and CDR2: GTSNPN, SVGIG (reference sequence). With V trimmed by 0 bases and J by 2 bases, 12 bases remained unmatched. The DNA of the CDR3 is TGTGCCTGGAGTGTATTAGGACTAGCGGGTTTTTTCACCTACGAGCAGTACTTC. Translation gives CAWSVLGLAGFFTYEQYF.

This chain's CDR3 is CSARDNRGYTF. The CDR3 nucleotides read TGCAGTGCTCGGGATAACAGGGGTTACACCTTC. V is TRBV20-1 and J is TRBJ1-2; 7 bases fit TRBD1. Germline lookup yields CDR1 DFQATT and CDR2 SNEGSKA (reference sequence). The CDR3 covers 11 residues. V shed 5 bases and J 11 bases; nucleotides not matched to a gene: 8.

The chain links TRBV6-1 to TRBJ2-5; D unresolved. Germline assignment: CDR1 MNHNS and CDR2 SASEGT. V was cut by 7 bases and J by 3 bases, with 12 bases left in between. There are 13 residues in the CDR3. The CDR3 region has the DNA TGTGCCAGCACATTTTTAGTAAAAGAGACCCAGTACTTC. It is translated as CASTFLVKETQYF.

V and J are TRBV7-8 and TRBJ1-1, with no clear D. The ends were cut back, 6 bases at V and 1 base at J, with 15 bases in the middle. Germline values: CDR1 SGHVS, CDR2 FQNEAQ. The CDR3 totals 15 residues. CDR3 DNA: TGTGCCAGCAGTCCACTGTACAGCACGAACACTGAAGCTTTCTTT. This sequence encodes CASSPLYSTNTEAFF.